The clone carrying this TCR beta chain was seen ten or more times. Antigen specificity is unknown. CDR1 and CDR2 (germline): LGHDT, YNNKEL (reference sequence). This CDR3 region has 17 residues. Trimming cost V 1 base and J 5 bases; bases outside gene matches: 7. From 350 to 500 ng of RNA, a library with molecular barcoded alpha/delta and beta/gamma adaptors was made. TCRdb passed the reads through MiXCR, listing each CDR3 protein once. Seen here are 35,000 to 40,000 distinct CDR3 sequences, 12% to 15% observed once, and the top ten hold 25% to 30%. This record belongs to a study of read filtering for tumor transcriptome and immune sequencing. Findings of the study overall: Correlation between methods rose after single-read clonotypes were removed. Single-read clonotypes: roughly 82% of IR-seq clonotypes (about 3.5% of reads), roughly 70% of RNA-seq clonotypes (nearly 45% of reads). IR-seq captured clonotypes deeper and more reliably than RNA-seq.

Material: a population of CD138-negative cells sorted from bone marrow. This TCR came from a donor aged 40 or older with multiple myeloma. V usage is TRBV3-1 and J usage is TRBJ2-1; 11 bases are a match to TRBD2. The CDR3 coding sequence is TGTGCCAGCAGCCAAGCCTTCGGGACTAGCGGTCACAATGAGCAGTTCTTC. Translating it yields CASSQAFGTSGHNEQFF.